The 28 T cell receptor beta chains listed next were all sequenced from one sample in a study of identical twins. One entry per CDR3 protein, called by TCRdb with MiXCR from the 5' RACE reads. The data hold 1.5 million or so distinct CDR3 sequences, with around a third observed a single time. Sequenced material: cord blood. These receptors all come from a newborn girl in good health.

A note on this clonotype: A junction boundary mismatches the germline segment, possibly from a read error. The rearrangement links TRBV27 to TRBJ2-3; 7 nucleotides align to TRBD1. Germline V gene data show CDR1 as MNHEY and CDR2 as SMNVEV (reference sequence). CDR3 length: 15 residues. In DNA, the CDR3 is TGTGTCAGCACCCCTTGGGGGACAGATGGAGATACGCAGTATTTT. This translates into CVSTPWGTDGDTQYF.

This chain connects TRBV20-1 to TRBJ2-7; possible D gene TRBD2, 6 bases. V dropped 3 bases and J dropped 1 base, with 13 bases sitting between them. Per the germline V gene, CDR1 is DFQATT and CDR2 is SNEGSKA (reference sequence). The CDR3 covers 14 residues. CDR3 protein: CSASGKEGSYEQYF. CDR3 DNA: TGCAGTGCTAGCGGGAAGGAGGGGTCCTACGAGCAGTACTTC.

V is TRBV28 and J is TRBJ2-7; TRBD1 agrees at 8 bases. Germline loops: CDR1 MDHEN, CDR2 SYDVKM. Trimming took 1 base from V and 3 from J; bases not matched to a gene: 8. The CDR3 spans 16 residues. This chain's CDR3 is CASSLLVGQGYYEQYF. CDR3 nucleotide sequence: TGTGCCAGCAGTTTATTAGTCGGACAGGGTTACTACGAGCAGTACTTC. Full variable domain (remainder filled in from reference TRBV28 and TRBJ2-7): DVKVTQSSRYLVKRTGEKVFLECVQDMDHENMFWYRQDPGLGLRLIYFSYDVKMKEKGDIPEGYSVSREKKERFSLILESASTNQTSMYLCASSLLVGQGYYEQYFGPGTRLTVT.

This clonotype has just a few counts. CDR3 nucleotide sequence: TGTGCCAGCACGGGGGAAGGAAATGAAAAACTGTTTTTT. Translated: CASTGEGNEKLFF. This chain links TRBV12-3 or TRBV12-4 with TRBJ1-4, with D perhaps matching TRBD1 (5 bases). Trimming cost V 7 bases and J 5 bases, with 11 bases left between them. CDR3 size: 13 residues.

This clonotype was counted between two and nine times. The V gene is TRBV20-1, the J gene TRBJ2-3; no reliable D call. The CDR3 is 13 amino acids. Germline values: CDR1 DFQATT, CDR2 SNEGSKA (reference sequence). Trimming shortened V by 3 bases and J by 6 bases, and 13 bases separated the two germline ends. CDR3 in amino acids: CSASSDSRDTQYF. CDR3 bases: TGCAGTGCTAGTTCTGATAGTAGGGATACGCAGTATTTT.

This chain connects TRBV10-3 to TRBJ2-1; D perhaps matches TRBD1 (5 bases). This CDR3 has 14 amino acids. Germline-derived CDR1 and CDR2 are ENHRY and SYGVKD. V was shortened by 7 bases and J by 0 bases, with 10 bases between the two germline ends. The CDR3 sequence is CAIMGRSSYNEQFF. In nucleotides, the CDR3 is TGTGCCATCATGGGGCGGAGCTCCTACAATGAGCAGTTCTTC.

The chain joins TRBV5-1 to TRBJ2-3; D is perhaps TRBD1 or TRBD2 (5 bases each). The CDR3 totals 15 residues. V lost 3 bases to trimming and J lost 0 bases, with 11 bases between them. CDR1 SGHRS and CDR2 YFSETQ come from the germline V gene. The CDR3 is CASSWGRGSTDTQYF. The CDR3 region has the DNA TGCGCCAGCAGCTGGGGACGGGGAAGCACAGATACGCAGTATTTT.

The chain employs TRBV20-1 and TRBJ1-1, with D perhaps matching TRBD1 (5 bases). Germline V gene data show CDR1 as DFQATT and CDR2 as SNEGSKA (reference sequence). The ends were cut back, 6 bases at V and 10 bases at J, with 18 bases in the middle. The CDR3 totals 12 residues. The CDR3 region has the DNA TGCAGTGCCAACACCGGGGGGTCGAGAGCTTTCTTT. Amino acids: CSANTGGSRAFF.

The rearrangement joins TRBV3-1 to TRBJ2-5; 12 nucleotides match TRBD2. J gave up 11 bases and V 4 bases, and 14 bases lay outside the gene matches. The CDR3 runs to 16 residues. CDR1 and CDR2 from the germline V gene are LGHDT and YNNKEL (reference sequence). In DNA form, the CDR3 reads TGTGCCAGCAGCCCCACCTCTAGCGGGAGGGCCAATGAGCAGTACTTC. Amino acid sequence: CASSPTSSGRANEQYF.

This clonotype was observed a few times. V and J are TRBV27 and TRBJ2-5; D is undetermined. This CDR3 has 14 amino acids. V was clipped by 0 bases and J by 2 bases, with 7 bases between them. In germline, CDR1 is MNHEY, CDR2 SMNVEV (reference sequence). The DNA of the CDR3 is TGTGCCAGCAGTTTATCTCTCCCTCAAGAGACCCAGTACTTC. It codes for CASSLSLPQETQYF.

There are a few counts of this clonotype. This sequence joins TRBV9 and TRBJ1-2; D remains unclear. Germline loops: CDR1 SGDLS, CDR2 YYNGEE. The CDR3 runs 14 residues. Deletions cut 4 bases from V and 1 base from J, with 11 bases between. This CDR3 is CASSPRLDNYGYTF. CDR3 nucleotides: TGTGCCAGCAGCCCCCGGCTCGATAACTATGGCTACACCTTC.

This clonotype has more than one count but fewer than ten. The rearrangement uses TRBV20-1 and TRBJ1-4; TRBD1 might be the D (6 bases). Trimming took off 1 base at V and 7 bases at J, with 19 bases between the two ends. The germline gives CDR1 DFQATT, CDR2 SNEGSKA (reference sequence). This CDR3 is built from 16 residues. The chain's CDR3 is CSARVLGQIGGEKLFF. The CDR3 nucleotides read TGCAGTGCTAGAGTTTTAGGACAGATTGGAGGTGAAAAACTGTTTTTT.

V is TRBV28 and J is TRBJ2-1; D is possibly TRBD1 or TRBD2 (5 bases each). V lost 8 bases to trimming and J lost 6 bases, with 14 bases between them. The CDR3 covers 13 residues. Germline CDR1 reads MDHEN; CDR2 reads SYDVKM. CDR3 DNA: TGTGCCAGCGAGGGGCTAGTCCCCAATGAGCAGTTCTTC. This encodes CASEGLVPNEQFF.

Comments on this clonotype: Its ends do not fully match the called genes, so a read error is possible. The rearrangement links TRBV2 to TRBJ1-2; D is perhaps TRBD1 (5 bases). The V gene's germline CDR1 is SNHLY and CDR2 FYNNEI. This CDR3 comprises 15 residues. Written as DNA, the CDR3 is TGTGCCAGCAGTGATGACGGGACTCCGGCCCATGGCTGCACCTTC. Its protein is CASSDDGTPAHGCTF.

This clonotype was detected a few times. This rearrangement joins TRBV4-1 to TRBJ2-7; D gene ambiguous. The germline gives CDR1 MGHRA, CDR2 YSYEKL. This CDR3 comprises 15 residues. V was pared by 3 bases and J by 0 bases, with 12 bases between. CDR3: CASSQPGPNSYEQYF. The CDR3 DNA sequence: TGCGCCAGCAGCCAGCCCGGGCCTAACTCCTACGAGCAGTACTTC.

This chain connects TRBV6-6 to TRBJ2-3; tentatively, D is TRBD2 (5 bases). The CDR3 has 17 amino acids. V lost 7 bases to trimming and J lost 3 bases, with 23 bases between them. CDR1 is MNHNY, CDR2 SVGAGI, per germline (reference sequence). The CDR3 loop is CASTTSPGTRSTDTQYF. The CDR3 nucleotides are TGTGCCAGCACCACTTCACCGGGAACCAGAAGTACAGATACGCAGTATTTT.

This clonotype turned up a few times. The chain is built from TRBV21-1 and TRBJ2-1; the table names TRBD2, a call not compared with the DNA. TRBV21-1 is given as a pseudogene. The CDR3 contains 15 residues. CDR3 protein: CASSKEAGRNNEQFF. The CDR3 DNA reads TGTGCCAGCAGCAAAGAGGCAGGGAGGAACAATGAGCAGTTCTTC.

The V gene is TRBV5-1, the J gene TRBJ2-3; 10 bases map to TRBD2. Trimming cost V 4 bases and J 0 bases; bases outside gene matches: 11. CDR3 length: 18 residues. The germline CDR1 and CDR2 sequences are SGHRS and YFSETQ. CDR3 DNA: TGCGCCAGCAGCCCCCCTAGCGGGAGTCTTATGAGCACAGATACGCAGTATTTT. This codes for CASSPPSGSLMSTDTQYF.

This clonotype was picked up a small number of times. The CDR3 DNA is TGTGCCAGCAGCCACCATAGCGGGAGGGCCTACAATGAGCAGTTCTTC. It yields the protein CASSHHSGRAYNEQFF. The rearrangement uses TRBV7-2 and TRBJ2-1; TRBD2 agrees at 11 bases. The germline CDR1 and CDR2 sequences are SGHTA and FQGNSA. CDR3 length equals 16 residues. J lost 2 bases, V lost 5 bases, and 5 bases had no gene match.

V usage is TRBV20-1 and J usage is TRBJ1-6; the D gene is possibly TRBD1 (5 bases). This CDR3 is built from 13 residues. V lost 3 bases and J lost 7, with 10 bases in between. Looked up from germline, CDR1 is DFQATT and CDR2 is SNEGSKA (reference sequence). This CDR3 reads CSARWGTNSPLHF. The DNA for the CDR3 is TGCAGTGCTAGGTGGGGGACCAATTCACCCCTCCACTTT.

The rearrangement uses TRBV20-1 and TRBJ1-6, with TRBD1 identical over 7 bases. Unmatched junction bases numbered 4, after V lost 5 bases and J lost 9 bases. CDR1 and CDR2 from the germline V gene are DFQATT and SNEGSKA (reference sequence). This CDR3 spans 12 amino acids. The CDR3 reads CSAHRGPSPLHF. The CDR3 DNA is TGCAGTGCTCACAGGGGTCCTTCACCCCTCCACTTT.

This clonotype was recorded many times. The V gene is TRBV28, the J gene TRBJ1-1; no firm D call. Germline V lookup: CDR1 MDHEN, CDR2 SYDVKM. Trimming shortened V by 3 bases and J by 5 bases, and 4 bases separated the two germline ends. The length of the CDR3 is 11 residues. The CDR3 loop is CASSFRTEAFF. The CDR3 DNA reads TGTGCCAGCAGTTTCAGGACTGAAGCTTTCTTT.

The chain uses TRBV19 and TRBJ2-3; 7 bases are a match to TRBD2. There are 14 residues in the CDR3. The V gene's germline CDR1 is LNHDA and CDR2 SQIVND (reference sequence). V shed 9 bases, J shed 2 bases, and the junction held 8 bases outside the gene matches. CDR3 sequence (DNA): TGTGCCAGCCAAGAGCGGGGACCCACAGATACGCAGTATTTT. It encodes CASQERGPTDTQYF.

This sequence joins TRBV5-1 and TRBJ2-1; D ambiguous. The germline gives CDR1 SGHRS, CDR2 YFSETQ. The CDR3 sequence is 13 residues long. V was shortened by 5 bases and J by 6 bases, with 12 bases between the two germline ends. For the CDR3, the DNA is TGCGCCAGCAGAAGAGAAGGTTTCAATGAGCAGTTCTTC. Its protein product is CASRREGFNEQFF.

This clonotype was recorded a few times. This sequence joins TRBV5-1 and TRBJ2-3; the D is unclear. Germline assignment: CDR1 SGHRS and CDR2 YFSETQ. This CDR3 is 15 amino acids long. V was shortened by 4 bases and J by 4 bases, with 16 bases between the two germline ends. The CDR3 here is CASSPPLVMADTQYF. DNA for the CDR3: TGCGCCAGCAGCCCACCCCTAGTCATGGCAGATACGCAGTATTTT.

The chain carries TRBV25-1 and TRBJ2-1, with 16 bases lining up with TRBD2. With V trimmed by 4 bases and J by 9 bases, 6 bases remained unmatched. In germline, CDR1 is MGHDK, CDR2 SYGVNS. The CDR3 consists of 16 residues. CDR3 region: CASSVGGTSGGGEQFF. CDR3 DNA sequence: TGTGCCAGCAGTGTGGGCGGGACTAGCGGGGGGGGTGAGCAGTTCTTC.

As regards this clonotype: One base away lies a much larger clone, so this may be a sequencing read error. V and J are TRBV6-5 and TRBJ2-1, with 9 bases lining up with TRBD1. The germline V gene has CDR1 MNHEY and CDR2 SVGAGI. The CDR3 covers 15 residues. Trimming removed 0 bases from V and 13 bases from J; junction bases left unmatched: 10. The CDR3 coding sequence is TGTGCCAGCAGTTACTCGCCGGGACAGGGAAAGACCCAGTTCTTC. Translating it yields CASSYSPGQGKTQFF.

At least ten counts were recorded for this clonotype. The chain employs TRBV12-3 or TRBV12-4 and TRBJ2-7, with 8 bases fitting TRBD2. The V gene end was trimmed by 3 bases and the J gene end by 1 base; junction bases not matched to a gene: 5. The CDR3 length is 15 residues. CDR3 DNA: TGTGCCAGCAGTTTTAGTAGCGGGGTTTCCTACGAGCAGTACTTC. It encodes CASSFSSGVSYEQYF.